This T cell receptor (beta chain) is from a study of vaccination effects on CD4 cells after COVID-19. General study points: Substantial clonal contraction characterized both infection- and vaccine-induced clones late after vaccination.

The table came from immunoSEQ multiplex PCR; TCRdb's copy has only in-frame clones and leaves some out. This sample has approximately 26,000 clones, with under 75% found just once. On this clone itself: The antigen is unknown.

Viral peptide pools were used in the ViraFEST assay to expand antigen-specific CD4+ T cells, and sequencing came afterward. Culture proceeded for approximately 10 days, and CD4+ T cells were then isolated. From March to December 2020, the person had a SARS-CoV-2 infection that was confirmed by PCR. CDR3 length: 13 residues. Germline CDR1 reads SEHNR; CDR2 reads FQNEAQ (reference sequence). The V end lost 7 bases, the J end lost 7 bases, and 16 bases lay between the germline ends. The chain recombines TRBV7-9 with TRBJ1-2; perhaps TRBD1 as D (6 bases). Material: CD4+ T cells from PBMCs cultured with SARS-CoV-2 spike peptides, obtained before COVID-19 vaccination. The TCR comes from a human donor who had a prior SARS-CoV-2 infection. In nucleotides, the CDR3 is TGTGCCAGCAACGAGAGGGGGGGAGCTGGCTACACCTTC. Protein product: CASNERGGAGYTF.